Below, one T cell receptor beta chain is given with its context. Its target is unknown. The data originate from a study of cytomegalovirus exposure and HLA in healthy donors. As for the study in general: Previous work identified 90 million to 130 million unique TCR beta sequences from some 170 million T cells. Study findings and constraints: TCR beta sequences reportedly predicted most subjects' HLA-A and HLA-B alleles accurately.

PCR used 60 Vbeta primers and 13 Jbeta primers. Using immunoSEQ multiplex PCR, the repertoire was profiled, and TCRdb retains in-frame clones only, with some absent. The sample yields 150,000 to 180,000 clones, roughly 80% seen once. CDR3 length: 16 residues. Germline V CDR1 and CDR2: SNHLY, FYNNEI. Trimming cost V 2 bases and J 1 base; bases outside gene matches: 2. The chain carries TRBV2 and TRBJ2-2; 9 bases align to TRBD1. Sequenced input: PBMCs. The clonotype comes from a man aged 25-45 years in good health and CMV-seropositive. The CDR3 coding sequence is TGTGCCAGCAGTGAATTGGGACAGGGGAACACCGGGGAGCTGTTTTTT. It translates to CASSELGQGNTGELFF. Full variable domain (remainder filled in from reference TRBV2 and TRBJ2-2): EPEVTQTPSHQVTQMGQEVILRCVPISNHLYFYWYRQILGQKVEFLVSFYNNEISEKSEIFDDQFSVERPDGSNFTLKIRSTKLEDSAMYFCASSELGQGNTGELFFGEGSRLTVL.